A selection of T cell receptor beta chains follows, all from one sample in a study of shared clonotypes between healthy human individuals. Using immunoSEQ multiplex PCR, the repertoire was profiled, and TCRdb retains in-frame clones only, with some absent. Among a few million clones listed, about 92% were seen once. The sequenced sample was naive CD4+ T cells sorted from blood. Source of these receptors: a man in his late teens or twenties in good health. Both conserved end residues are part of each CDR3. Each record gives: clone size, CDR3 length, J gene, V gene, D gene, CDR3 protein, CDR3 DNA. D genes are given only for firm matches. Expanded clones are given a class, and other clones once, few, many or no size at all.

.,15,TRBJ1-1,TRBV6-1,.,CASRTRGRENTEAFF,TGTGCCAGCCGTACAAGGGGACGGGAGAACACTGAAGCTTTCTTT
.,13,TRBJ1-6,TRBV5-5,.,CASSFADGSPLHF,TGTGCCAGCAGCTTTGCCGACGGATCACCCCTCCACTTT
.,19,TRBJ2-7,TRBV7-9,TRBD1,CASSLVGQGASRASYEQYF,TGTGCCAGCAGCTTAGTGGGACAGGGGGCGTCGAGGGCCTCCTACGAGCAGTACTTC
.,16,TRBJ2-2,TRBV2,.,CASSEAGRSNTGELFF,TGTGCCAGCAGTGAAGCGGGACGGTCGAACACCGGGGAGCTGTTTTTT
few,12,TRBJ2-7,TRBV2,.,CASTVGPYEQYF,TGTGCCAGCACGGTAGGGCCCTACGAGCAGTACTTC
.,10,TRBJ2-3,TRBV20-1,.,CSASSDTQYF,TGCAGTGCGTCGTCAGATACGCAGTATTTT
.,14,TRBJ1-6,TRBV5-1,.,CASRDSSYNSPLHF,TGCGCCAGCAGGGACAGCTCCTATAATTCACCCCTCCACTTT
.,15,TRBJ2-1,TRBV5-1,TRBD1,CASSPPGQGRGEKFF,TGCGCCAGCAGCCCGCCGGGACAGGGCCGGGGGGAGAAGTTCTTC
once,15,TRBJ2-7,TRBV18,TRBD1,CASSFSDRGSYEQYF,TGTGCCAGCTCATTCTCGGACAGGGGAAGCTACGAGCAGTACTTC
.,15,TRBJ1-1,TRBV5-1,.,CASSLSGTENTEAFF,TGCGCCAGCAGCTTGTCCGGGACGGAGAACACTGAAGCTTTCTTT
.,15,TRBJ2-1,TRBV5-6,TRBD1,CASSLVGQGVFEQFF,TGTGCCAGCAGCTTGGTGGGACAGGGGGTCTTTGAGCAGTTCTTC
few,13,TRBJ1-5,TRBV7-9,TRBD1,CASSTGVVQPQHF,TGTGCCAGCAGCACAGGGGTAGTGCAGCCCCAGCATTTT
once,14,TRBJ2-7,TRBV6-1,.,CASSVAGDFYEQYF,TGTGCCAGCAGTGTAGCAGGGGATTTTTACGAGCAGTACTTC
.,13,TRBJ2-7,TRBV5-1,.,CASSVDWSYEQYF,TGCGCCAGCAGCGTGGACTGGTCCTACGAGCAGTACTTC
.,16,TRBJ2-3,TRBV10-3,.,CAISDIGGPSTDTQYF,TGTGCCATCAGTGATATCGGGGGCCCAAGCACAGATACGCAGTATTTT
.,14,TRBJ2-5,TRBV5-1,.,CASSLRGPSETQYF,TGCGCCAGCAGCTTGCGAGGGCCATCCGAGACCCAGTACTTC
.,15,TRBJ2-4,TRBV7-8,.,CASSLARGRKNIQYF,TGTGCCAGCAGCTTAGCAAGGGGCCGCAAAAACATTCAGTACTTC
.,14,TRBJ2-3,TRBV7-3,.,CASSQGTNLDTQYF,TGTGCCAGCAGCCAGGGGACGAACCTAGATACGCAGTATTTT
.,16,TRBJ2-7,TRBV5-1,TRBD2,CASSKRTSGTTYEQYF,TGCGCCAGCAGCAAGCGGACTAGCGGGACCACCTACGAGCAGTACTTC
.,18,TRBJ2-1,TRBV5-4,.,CASSLAGMTTSSYNEQFF,TGTGCCAGCAGCTTGGCCGGGATGACTACCAGCTCCTACAATGAGCAGTTCTTC
.,14,TRBJ2-5,TRBV13,TRBD1,CASRRDREQETQYF,TGTGCCAGCCGCCGGGACAGGGAACAAGAGACCCAGTACTTC
.,14,TRBJ1-5,TRBV6-1,.,CASSDGRVIQPQHF,TGTGCCAGCAGTGATGGGAGGGTTATACAGCCCCAGCATTTT
.,16,TRBJ2-6,TRBV11-2,.,CASSSPNRDGANVLTF,TGTGCCAGCAGCTCCCCCAACAGGGATGGGGCCAACGTCCTGACTTTC
once,16,TRBJ2-3,TRBV7-8,TRBD2,CASSLELAGGTDTQYF,TGTGCCAGCAGCTTAGAACTAGCGGGGGGCACAGATACGCAGTATTTT
.,16,TRBJ1-3,TRBV14,.,CASSSRDTFSGNTIYF,TGTGCCAGCAGCTCTCGGGACACCTTCTCTGGAAACACCATATATTTT
.,13,TRBJ1-1,TRBV7-3,.,CASSLKGGTEAFF,TGTGCCAGCAGCTTGAAGGGGGGCACTGAAGCTTTCTTT
.,13,TRBJ2-2,TRBV18,.,CASSPPGFGELFF,TGTGCCAGCTCACCACCCGGCTTCGGGGAGCTGTTTTTT
.,17,TRBJ2-7,TRBV5-3,.,CARSSHTSQGPPREQYF,TGTGCCAGAAGCTCGCACACAAGTCAGGGGCCCCCGCGCGAGCAGTACTTC
.,15,TRBJ2-4,TRBV6-1,TRBD2,CASSRAGVAKNIQYF,TGTGCCAGCAGTAGGGCGGGGGTAGCCAAAAACATTCAGTACTTC
.,14,TRBJ2-4,TRBV29-1,TRBD1,CSVAPGTGGHIQYF,TGCAGCGTTGCTCCCGGGACAGGGGGACACATTCAGTACTTC
few,15,TRBJ2-7,TRBV6-5,TRBD2,CASSLAGARSYEQYF,TGTGCCAGCAGCCTAGCGGGGGCTCGCTCCTACGAGCAGTACTTC
.,14,TRBJ1-2,TRBV6-5,.,CASRRDGSSYGYTF,TGTGCCAGCAGGAGGGACGGATCTTCTTATGGCTACACCTTC
.,15,TRBJ2-2,TRBV5-4,TRBD1,CASSLGTGGTGELFF,TGTGCCAGCAGCTTGGGGACAGGCGGAACCGGGGAGCTGTTTTTT
.,15,TRBJ1-6,TRBV4-1,.,CASSQEGTYNSPLHF,TGCGCCAGCAGCCAAGAAGGGACTTATAATTCACCCCTCCACTTT
.,15,TRBJ1-2,TRBV4-3,.,CASSQDSGGTYGYTF,TGCGCCAGCAGCCAAGATTCCGGGGGGACCTATGGCTACACCTTC
.,15,TRBJ2-1,TRBV6-1,TRBD2,CASGASVAGGREQFF,TGTGCCAGCGGCGCAAGTGTAGCGGGAGGAAGGGAGCAGTTCTTC
.,18,TRBJ2-4,TRBV7-2,.,CASSLALKESIGKNIQYF,TGTGCCAGCAGCTTAGCGCTTAAAGAGAGTATAGGCAAAAACATTCAGTACTTC
.,15,TRBJ1-4,TRBV11-3,.,CASSHPGNLEEKLFF,TGTGCCAGCAGCCACCCGGGGAATTTGGAAGAAAAACTGTTTTTT
.,14,TRBJ1-5,TRBV9,.,CASSPAGRDQPQHF,TGTGCCAGCAGCCCCGCTGGAAGGGATCAGCCCCAGCATTTT
.,14,TRBJ2-7,TRBV2,.,CASSFDRRTYEQYF,TGTGCCAGCAGTTTCGACAGGAGAACCTACGAGCAGTACTTC
.,12,TRBJ1-4,TRBV6-5,.,CASSFGNEKLFF,TGTGCCAGCAGTTTCGGTAATGAAAAACTGTTTTTT
.,12,TRBJ2-1,TRBV19,.,CASSIFDNEQFF,TGTGCCAGTAGTATTTTCGACAATGAGCAGTTCTTC
few,13,TRBJ1-1,TRBV11-3,.,CASSLPGDTEAFF,TGTGCCAGCAGCTTGCCAGGGGACACTGAAGCTTTCTTT
few,13,TRBJ1-1,TRBV9,.,CASSVAGNTEAFF,TGTGCCAGCAGCGTAGCTGGGAACACTGAAGCTTTCTTT
few,13,TRBJ1-5,TRBV10-2,TRBD1,CASSLDRGQPQHF,TGCGCCAGCAGCCTGGACAGGGGTCAGCCCCAGCATTTT
.,14,TRBJ1-4,TRBV30,.,CAWSERNWAEKLFF,TGTGCCTGGAGTGAAAGAAATTGGGCTGAAAAACTGTTTTTT
once,13,TRBJ1-1,TRBV13,TRBD1,CASTTGGGTETFF,TGTGCCAGCACTACAGGGGGGGGCACTGAAACTTTCTTT
.,13,TRBJ2-5,TRBV30,.,CAWSYREIETQYF,TGTGCCTGGAGTTATAGGGAGATTGAGACCCAGTACTTC
few,14,TRBJ2-7,TRBV11-2,TRBD1,CASSSPGQGYEQYF,TGTGCCAGCAGCTCCCCGGGACAGGGCTACGAGCAGTACTTC
.,15,TRBJ2-3,TRBV11-2,TRBD2,CASSPGLGGTDTQYF,TGTGCCAGCAGCCCAGGACTAGGTGGCACAGATACGCAGTATTTT
.,16,TRBJ2-7,TRBV5-1,TRBD1,CASSLATGTTLGEQYF,TGCGCCAGCAGCTTGGCGACAGGGACGACCCTCGGGGAGCAGTACTTC
.,15,TRBJ1-1,TRBV7-9,.,CASSGLRGEYTEAFF,TGTGCCAGCAGCGGCCTGAGGGGCGAATACACTGAAGCTTTCTTT
.,14,TRBJ2-7,TRBV5-1,.,CASSLWGEFYEQYF,TGCGCCAGCAGCTTATGGGGCGAGTTCTACGAGCAGTACTTC
once,14,TRBJ1-1,TRBV5-1,.,CASSLEGPNTEAFF,TGCGCCAGCAGCTTGGAAGGGCCGAACACTGAAGCTTTCTTT
.,15,TRBJ1-6,TRBV27,.,CASSLLSSYNSPLHF,TGTGCCAGCAGTTTACTGAGCTCCTATAATTCACCCCTCCACTTT
.,14,TRBJ1-3,TRBV9,.,CASSPGTTGNTIYF,TGTGCCAGCAGCCCCGGAACCACCGGAAACACCATATATTTT
.,12,TRBJ1-3,TRBV7-9,TRBD1,CATQGDGNTIYF,TGTGCCACCCAGGGGGACGGAAACACCATATATTTT
.,16,TRBJ1-2,TRBV28,.,CASSAPQGIDGYGYTF,TGTGCCAGCAGTGCCCCTCAGGGGATTGATGGCTATGGCTACACCTTC
.,17,TRBJ2-1,TRBV10-1,TRBD2,CASSRGTSGIPYNEQFF,TGCGCCAGCAGTCGGGGGACTAGCGGGATCCCCTACAATGAGCAGTTCTTC